This T cell receptor (beta chain) was profiled in a study of blood T cell repertoires in COVID-19. Study-level information: The study drew acute and convalescent COVID-19 samples from the United States, Italy and Spain.

Data came from immunoSEQ multiplex PCR; TCRdb stores just in-frame clones and leaves some out. The table records 70,000 to 90,000 clones, 65% to 85% of them present only once. This CDR3 has 14 residues. V dropped 4 bases and J dropped 5; count of bases not matched to a gene: 8. CDR1 SGHRS and CDR2 YFSETQ come from the germline V gene. This clonotype was sampled from a man between 70 and 80 years old with acute or convalescent COVID-19. The chain recombines TRBV5-1 with TRBJ1-2; 7 bases agree with TRBD1. The sample consisted of peripheral blood. CDR3 DNA sequence: TGCGCCAGCAGCCCCGAAGGGGGCGGATATGGCTACACCTTC. Its protein product is CASSPEGGGYGYTF. The full variable domain, rest sourced from reference TRBV5-1 and TRBJ1-2, is KAGVTQTPRYLIKTRGQQVTLSCSPISGHRSVSWYQQTPGQGLQFLFEYFSETQRNKGNFPGRFSGRQFSNSRSEMNVSTLELGDSALYLCASSPEGGGYGYTFGSGTRLTVV.